The rows below give T cell receptor beta chains drawn from one sample of a study of OX40 agonist ivuxolimab in advanced cancers. The data were produced by immunoSEQ multiplex PCR, yet TCRdb's version contains in-frame clones alone and is incomplete. The data contain tens of thousands of clones, around 83% of them seen just once; the ten biggest clones take up roughly 2.2%. This specimen was CD4+ or CD8+ T cells sorted from blood, taken in a trial of the OX40 agonist ivuxolimab. These receptors originate from an adult with an advanced solid tumor such as melanoma, head and neck, liver or kidney cancer. CDR3s include the opening cysteine and the closing phenylalanine or tryptophan. The D gene is left open where the match is weak. Expanded clones are given a class, and other clones once, few, many or no size at all.

>TRBJ1-3|-|TRBV19|TRBD1
CATEGQTGNTIYF
TGTGCCACCGAGGGACAGACTGGAAACACCATATATTTT
>TRBJ1-1|-|TRBV6-4|-
CASSDFGTGNVFFF
-
>TRBJ2-2|-|TRBV19|TRBD1
CASSRAGTGYPGELFF
TGTGCCAGTAGTCGGGCCGGGACAGGGTACCCCGGGGAGCTGTTTTTT
>TRBJ1-2|-|TRBV28|-
CASSLFQGGGYTF
TGTGCCAGCAGTTTATTTCAGGGAGGTGGCTACACCTTC
>TRBJ2-5|-|TRBV7-9|TRBD2
CASNSMGLEKETQYF
TGTGCCAGCAACTCAATGGGACTAGAAAAAGAGACCCAGTACTTC
>TRBJ2-3|-|TRBV6-6|-
CASGREAHTQYF
TGTGCCAGCGGCAGGGAGGCCCATACGCAGTATTTT
>TRBJ2-5|-|TRBV28|TRBD1
CASSGRTGQTQYF
TGTGCCAGCAGTGGGAGGACAGGGCAGACCCAGTACTTC
>TRBJ2-6|-|TRBV28|-
CASRTTETDSGANVLTF
TGTGCCAGCAGGACGACAGAGACAGACTCTGGGGCCAACGTCCTGACTTTC
>TRBJ1-2|-|TRBV11-2|-
CASSHGSYGYTF
TGTGCCAGCAGCCACGGGTCGTACGGCTACACCTTC
>TRBJ2-7|-|TRBV2|-
CASSVGGSPREQYF
TGTGCCAGCAGTGTAGGCGGATCCCCTCGGGAGCAGTACTTC
>TRBJ2-7|-|TRBV5-5|TRBD1
CASSLDEGTGQIYEQYF
TGTGCCAGCAGCTTGGACGAGGGGACAGGGCAGATCTACGAGCAGTACTTC
>TRBJ1-4|-|TRBV4-3|-
CASSPTGPGEKLFF
TGCGCCAGCAGCCCGACAGGTCCGGGCGAAAAACTGTTTTTT
>TRBJ1-3|-|TRBV10-3|-
CAIRARSGNTIYF
TGTGCCATCAGGGCGCGGTCTGGAAACACCATATATTTT
>TRBJ1-6|-|TRBV7-2|-
CASSLGTYNSPLHF
TGTGCCAGCAGCTTGGGGACCTATAATTCACCCCTCCACTTT
>TRBJ1-1|-|TRBV9|-
CASSVDMNTEAFF
TGTGCCAGCAGCGTAGACATGAACACTGAAGCTTTCTTT
>TRBJ2-7|-|TRBV28|-
CASSRAAYEQYF
TGTGCCAGCAGCCGGGCAGCCTACGAGCAGTACTTC
>TRBJ1-2|few|TRBV28|TRBD1
CASSPPDRRGTF
TGTGCCAGCAGTCCCCCGGACAGGAGGGGCACCTTC
>TRBJ1-2|-|TRBV29-1|TRBD1
CSEGSDRAGYTF
TGCAGCGAAGGATCGGACAGGGCTGGCTACACCTTC
>TRBJ2-1|-|TRBV11-2|-
CASSLDSAGGNEQFF
TGTGCCAGCAGCTTAGATTCAGCGGGCGGCAATGAGCAGTTCTTC
>TRBJ2-3|-|TRBV7-3|TRBD1
CASSFRTGSTDTQYF
TGTGCCAGCAGCTTTCGGACAGGGAGCACAGATACGCAGTATTTT
>TRBJ1-2|-|TRBV7-9|-
CASSSQAGDYGYTF
TGTGCCAGCAGCTCCCAGGCAGGGGACTATGGCTACACCTTC
>TRBJ1-5|-|TRBV6-4|-
CASGLGGNQPQHF
TGTGCCAGCGGGCTGGGGGGCAATCAGCCCCAGCATTTT
>TRBJ2-7|-|TRBV5-1|-
CASSPQGPLEQYF
TGCGCCAGCAGCCCCCAGGGACCCCTCGAGCAGTACTTC
>TRBJ2-1|-|TRBV28|-
CASSNRVPYNEQFF
TGTGCCAGCAGCAACAGGGTGCCCTACAATGAGCAGTTCTTC
>TRBJ1-2|-|TRBV7-2|-
CASSLATLYGYTF
TGTGCCAGCAGCTTAGCCACCCTCTATGGCTACACCTTC
>TRBJ2-1|-|TRBV4-3|-
CASSHNLGGATYNEQFF
TGCGCCAGCAGCCATAACTTGGGGGGGGCCACCTACAATGAGCAGTTCTTC